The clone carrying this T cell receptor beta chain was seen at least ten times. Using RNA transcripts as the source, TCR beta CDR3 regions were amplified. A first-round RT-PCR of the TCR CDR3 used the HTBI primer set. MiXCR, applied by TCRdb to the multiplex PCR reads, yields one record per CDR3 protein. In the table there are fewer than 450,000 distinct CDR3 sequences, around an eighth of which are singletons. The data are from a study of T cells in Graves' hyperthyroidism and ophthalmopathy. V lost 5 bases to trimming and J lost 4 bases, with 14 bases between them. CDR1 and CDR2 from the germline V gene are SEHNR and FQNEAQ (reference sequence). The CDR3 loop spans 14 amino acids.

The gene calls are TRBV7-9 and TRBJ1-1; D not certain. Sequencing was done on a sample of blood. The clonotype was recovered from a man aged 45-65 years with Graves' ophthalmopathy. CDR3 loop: CASSPDGGGTEAFF. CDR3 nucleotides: TGTGCCAGCAGCCCGGACGGCGGTGGCACTGAAGCTTTCTTT.